These 10 T cell receptor beta chains were sequenced from one sample in a study of regulatory T cells in long-lasting Graves disease. Indicated time point: newly diagnosed GD, antithyroid drugs for less than 3 months. Following extraction of RNA from PBMCs, that RNA was used to make the TCR library. The authors built TCR beta libraries using iRepertoire HTBI primers and Arm-PCR of CDR3 regions. TCRdb reprocessed the multiplex PCR reads with MiXCR, giving one entry per CDR3 protein. The table shows 200,000 to 250,000 distinct CDR3 sequences, with 15% to 20% occurring only once. Sequences were derived from peripheral blood mononuclear cells (PBMCs), sampled at new diagnosis, from a patient treated with antithyroid drugs. The receptors were sampled from a female donor with Graves disease.

Ten or more counts support this clonotype. V gene TRBV6-5 combines with J gene TRBJ1-6; D is unclear. CDR1 is MNHEY and CDR2 is SVGAGI in the germline V gene. The CDR3 loop spans 20 amino acids. Trimming took off 0 bases at V and 0 bases at J, with 18 bases between the two ends. CDR3 residues: CASSYSIGGSSNSYNSPLHF. The CDR3 DNA is TGTGCCAGCAGTTACTCGATCGGTGGGTCCAGTAACTCCTATAATTCACCCCTCCACTTT.

This clonotype was detected many times. This chain joins TRBV24-1 and TRBJ2-3, with 8 nucleotides matching TRBD2. Germline trimming cut 0 bases from V and 2 bases from J; bases unmatched to any gene: 6. Per the germline V gene, CDR1 is KGHDR and CDR2 is SFDVKD. The CDR3 is 17 amino acids. The CDR3 sequence: CATSDLSREGLTDTQYF. Written as DNA, the CDR3 is TGTGCCACCAGTGATTTGTCCCGGGAGGGTCTCACAGATACGCAGTATTTT.

This clonotype occurred many times. The chain employs TRBV12-3 or TRBV12-4 and TRBJ2-1; 11 bases are a match to TRBD1. This CDR3 has 14 residues. The trim removed 6 bases at V and 7 bases at J, leaving 5 bases unmatched. CDR3 DNA sequence: TGTGCCAGCAGATTGGACAGGGGGCTTAATGAGCAGTTCTTC. It translates to CASRLDRGLNEQFF.

There are a few counts of this clonotype. This chain connects TRBV20-1 to TRBJ1-4; D not resolved. V dropped 4 bases and J dropped 0 bases, with 9 bases sitting between them. This CDR3 comprises 14 residues. Germline V gene data show CDR1 as DFQATT and CDR2 as SNEGSKA (reference sequence). The CDR3 here is CSAKSAATNEKLFF. The CDR3, as DNA: TGCAGTGCTAAATCAGCGGCAACTAATGAAAAACTGTTTTTT.

CDR3 amino acids: CASSLMTGGNMNTEAFF. The CDR3 nucleotides read TGCGCCAGCAGCCTGATGACCGGTGGGAATATGAACACTGAAGCTTTCTTT. This chain uses TRBV5-1 with TRBJ1-1, with D unclear. Per the germline V gene, CDR1 is SGHRS and CDR2 is YFSETQ. This CDR3 is 17 amino acids long. Trimming took 4 bases from V and 0 from J, leaving 19 bases between them.

This clonotype was seen at least ten times. The chain links TRBV19 to TRBJ2-2, with 9 bases identical to TRBD2. The CDR3 is 17 amino acids. Trimming at V came to 6 bases and at J to 4 bases, leaving 12 bases not matched to a gene. Germline assignment: CDR1 LNHDA and CDR2 SQIVND (reference sequence). The CDR3, as DNA: TGTGCCAGTAGGGGGGGTAGCGGGAGATCGGGCACCGGGGAGCTGTTTTTT. Translating it yields CASRGGSGRSGTGELFF.

In the case of this clonotype: Given a far larger clone just one base away, this is likely a sequencing read error. In DNA form, the CDR3 reads TGTGCCTGGCACAGGTACAATGAGCAGTACTTC. Protein: CAWHRYNEQYF. The chain recombines TRBV30 with TRBJ2-7, with D tentatively TRBD1 (5 bases). The V end was cut by 5 bases, the J end by 7 bases, with 12 bases between. CDR3 size: 11 residues. Germline CDR1 GTSNPN, CDR2 SVGIG (reference sequence).

The chain's CDR3 is CASSRDTQPQHF. Here the CDR3 DNA reads TGTGCCAGCAGCCGGGACACACAGCCCCAGCATTTT. This chain links TRBV5-6 with TRBJ1-5, with D possibly TRBD1 on 6 matching bases. Looked up from germline, CDR1 is SGHDT and CDR2 is YYEEEE. V was cut by 4 bases and J by 7 bases, with 9 bases left in between. The CDR3 length is 12 residues.

This chain connects TRBV2 to TRBJ1-5; 10 bases are shared with TRBD1. The ends lost 4 bases at V and 2 bases at J; junction bases unmatched: 2. CDR1 is SNHLY and CDR2 is FYNNEI in the germline V gene. This CDR3 contains 15 residues. The CDR3 region is CASSGQGAGNQPQHF. Here the CDR3 DNA reads TGTGCCAGCAGTGGACAGGGGGCTGGCAATCAGCCCCAGCATTTT.

A word on this clonotype: A read error likely explains this, since a far larger clone differs by one base. V gene TRBV7-8 combines with J gene TRBJ2-7, with 7 bases lining up with TRBD2. Germline V CDR1 and CDR2: SGHVS, FQNEAQ. Unmatched junction bases numbered 9, after V lost 7 bases and J lost 0 bases. The CDR3 covers 15 residues. Written as DNA, the CDR3 is TGTGCCAGCACCCCCGGGAGGCTGAGCTCCTACGAGCAGTACTTC. This encodes CASTPGRLSSYEQYF.